The 20 T cell receptor beta chains presented below share a single source sample, sequenced in a study of T-cell memory formation after mild COVID-19. One entry per CDR3 protein, called by TCRdb with MiXCR from the 5' RACE reads. Of 450,000 to 650,000 distinct CDR3 sequences in the sample, about a fifth are singletons; the top ten hold around 9.2%. The source material was PBMCs or a T cell subset sorted from them (not recorded which). The receptors originated from an adult woman who had mild COVID-19 (a few samples of this study predate the infection). Cell type and time point are not known.

This clonotype was found a few times. The rearrangement uses TRBV5-1 and TRBJ2-7, with D tentatively TRBD2 (5 bases). The germline CDR1 and CDR2 sequences are SGHRS and YFSETQ. This CDR3 is 14 amino acids long. V gave up 0 bases and J gave up 2 bases, with 9 bases separating them. The CDR3 DNA sequence: TGCGCCAGCAGCTTGGTGGAGGTTGCCTACGAGCAGTACTTC. It yields the protein CASSLVEVAYEQYF. Looking up the rest from reference TRBV5-1 and TRBJ2-7 gives the full variable domain: KAGVTQTPRYLIKTRGQQVTLSCSPISGHRSVSWYQQTPGQGLQFLFEYFSETQRNKGNFPGRFSGRQFSNSRSEMNVSTLELGDSALYLCASSLVEVAYEQYFGPGTRLTVT.

This clonotype was seen only a few times. One end of the junction is discordant with germline, which a read error may explain. The chain employs TRBV7-9 and TRBJ1-4, with D uncertain. The CDR3 runs 15 residues. The V gene's germline CDR1 is SEHNR and CDR2 FQNEAQ (reference sequence). The CDR3 reads CASRLGFRDSEKLFF. The CDR3 nucleotides are TGTGCCAGCAGATTAGGGTTTCGGGATTCGGAAAAACTGTTTTTT. Together with reference TRBV7-9 and TRBJ1-4, the CDR3 gives the full variable domain: DTGVSQNPRHKITKRGQNVTFRCDPISEHNRLYWYRQTLGQGPEFLTYFQNEAQLEKSRLLSDRFSAERPKGSFSTLEIQRTEQGDSAMYLCASRLGFRDSEKLFFGSGTQLSVL.

This clonotype has just a few counts. The rearrangement links TRBV15 to TRBJ2-6; D is perhaps TRBD1 or TRBD2 (5 bases each). Germline V gene sequence: CDR1 LNHNV, CDR2 YYDKDF (reference sequence). The CDR3 length is 16 residues. Trimming took 5 bases from V and 2 from J, leaving 13 bases between them. In nucleotides, the CDR3 is TGTGCCACCAGCGCCCGGGGCGTAGCTGGGGCCAACGTCCTGACTTTC. This encodes CATSARGVAGANVLTF.

This clonotype showed up just a few times. The J gene is TRBJ2-3, the V gene TRBV15; 14 bases match TRBD2. J gave up 3 bases and V 0 bases, and 2 bases lay outside the gene matches. The CDR3 length is 17 residues. The germline V gene encodes CDR1 LNHNV and CDR2 YYDKDF (reference sequence). This chain's CDR3 is CATSRDGTSGRTDTQYF. CDR3 DNA sequence: TGTGCCACCAGCAGAGATGGGACTAGCGGGAGAACAGATACGCAGTATTTT.

The chain is built from TRBV5-1 and TRBJ2-7; TRBD1 aligns across 8 bases. The germline V gene encodes CDR1 SGHRS and CDR2 YFSETQ. The CDR3 is 15 residues long. The V segment lost 0 bases and the J segment 3 bases; nucleotides outside the gene matches: 5. The CDR3 nucleotides read TGCGCCAGCAGCTTGGAAGGACAGGGATACTACGAGCAGTACTTC. Amino acid sequence: CASSLEGQGYYEQYF.

The chain joins TRBV24-1 to TRBJ2-1; D is unresolved. Trimming cost V 4 bases and J 7 bases, with 16 bases left between them. This CDR3 contains 15 residues. Looked up from germline, CDR1 is KGHDR and CDR2 is SFDVKD. The CDR3 bases are TGTGCCACCAGTGAGCATAGTTCCTTAGTGAATGAGCAGTTCTTC. Its protein product is CATSEHSSLVNEQFF.

The chain couples TRBV2 to TRBJ1-4, with no clear D. V shed 5 bases and J shed 6 bases, with 7 bases lying between them. Germline lookup yields CDR1 SNHLY and CDR2 FYNNEI. CDR3 length equals 12 residues. CDR3 sequence (DNA): TGTGCCAGCAGTCCTTTTGATGAAAAACTGTTTTTT. It is translated as CASSPFDEKLFF.

The chain recombines TRBV27 with TRBJ1-5; D gene ambiguous. Trimming pared 1 base from V and 5 bases from J, leaving 12 bases between. Germline V gives CDR1 MNHEY, CDR2 SMNVEV (reference sequence). The CDR3 length is 15 residues. This CDR3 is CASSLLMGIDQPQHF. The CDR3 coding sequence is TGTGCCAGCAGTTTATTGATGGGGATCGATCAGCCCCAGCATTTT.

This clonotype showed up just a few times. The rearrangement links TRBV6-5 to TRBJ2-1; the D is unclear. Trimming took off 5 bases at V and 0 bases at J, with 17 bases between the two ends. The CDR3 extends over 17 amino acids. Germline CDR1 is MNHEY and CDR2 is SVGAGI. The CDR3 DNA sequence: TGTGCCAGCAGTAGAGAGATTGCGCCTAGCTCCTACAATGAGCAGTTCTTC. As protein: CASSREIAPSSYNEQFF.

This clonotype has a handful of counts. The chain recombines TRBV29-1 with TRBJ2-4; the match to TRBD2 covers 11 bases. The CDR3 totals 14 residues. CDR1 is SQVTM, CDR2 ANQGSEA, per germline. The V gene end was trimmed by 7 bases and the J gene end by 7 bases; junction bases not matched to a gene: 9. CDR3 bases: TGCAGCGGTACTACTAGCGGGAGAACGAACATTCAGTACTTC. Translating it yields CSGTTSGRTNIQYF.

This clonotype was detected only a few times. The V gene is TRBV12-5, the J gene TRBJ2-6, with TRBD1 matching 9 bases. The CDR3 contains 17 residues. Germline trimming cut 4 bases from V and 8 bases from J; bases unmatched to any gene: 12. Germline loops: CDR1 LGHNT, CDR2 FRNRAP. This chain's CDR3 is CASGSVQGAFTPNVLTF. The CDR3 nucleotides are TGTGCTAGTGGTTCAGTACAGGGGGCGTTTACTCCCAACGTCCTGACTTTC.

This clonotype was observed a handful of times. This sequence joins TRBV24-1 and TRBJ2-3; D may correspond to TRBD1 or TRBD2 (5 bases each). In germline, CDR1 is KGHDR, CDR2 SFDVKD. There are 18 residues in the CDR3. The V end was cut by 5 bases, the J end by 4 bases, with 24 bases between. CDR3 DNA: TGTGCCACCAGTGTGTCTTATTTCGGGACCGGAGATCCAGATACGCAGTATTTT. This encodes CATSVSYFGTGDPDTQYF.

This chain joins TRBV10-3 and TRBJ1-2; D is unresolved. The CDR3 is 15 residues long. CDR1 and CDR2 from the germline V gene are ENHRY and SYGVKD. V lost 7 bases, J lost 4 bases, and 19 bases lay in between. Here the CDR3 DNA reads TGTGCCATCACCACCCTGGCAGGAGGAAGCTATGGCTACACCTTC. Translating gives CAITTLAGGSYGYTF.

The chain uses TRBV18 and TRBJ1-5; no clear D gene. The CDR3 has 16 amino acids. V was shortened by 3 bases and J by 2 bases, with 14 bases between the two germline ends. Per germline, CDR1 KGHSH and CDR2 LQKENI. In DNA form, the CDR3 reads TGTGCCAGCTCACCTGCGAGGTCCCGTGGCAATCAGCCCCAGCATTTT. This sequence encodes CASSPARSRGNQPQHF. Combining the CDR3 with reference TRBV18 and TRBJ1-5 gives the whole variable domain NAGVMQNPRHLVRRRGQEARLRCSPMKGHSHVYWYRQLPEEGLKFMVYLQKENIIDESGMPKERFSAEFPKEGPSILRIQQVVRGDSAAYFCASSPARSRGNQPQHFGDGTRLSIL.

In its sample, this clonotype was seen a few times. The gene calls are TRBV7-8 and TRBJ2-3, with TRBD1 matching 9 bases. Germline lookup yields CDR1 SGHVS and CDR2 FQNEAQ. V trimming: 1 base; J trimming: 6 bases; junction bases outside the gene matches: 5. CDR3 length: 15 amino acids. Written as DNA, the CDR3 is TGTGCCAGCAGCTTAGAACAGGGGGCGAAGGATACGCAGTATTTT. Translation: CASSLEQGAKDTQYF.

V is TRBV11-2 and J is TRBJ2-1; 12 bases are shared with TRBD2. There are 16 residues in the CDR3. J was trimmed by 7 bases and V by 5 bases; bases with no gene match: 9. Per germline, CDR1 SGHAT and CDR2 FQNNGV. The CDR3 reads CASSAVTSGGRNEQFF. The CDR3 nucleotides are TGTGCCAGCAGCGCCGTGACTAGCGGGGGTCGGAATGAGCAGTTCTTC.

The V call is TRBV20-1, the J call TRBJ2-7; no definite D call. Trimming took off 1 base at V and 2 bases at J, with 6 bases between the two ends. CDR3 length equals 12 residues. In germline, CDR1 is DFQATT, CDR2 SNEGSKA (reference sequence). This CDR3 is CSARVYAYEQYF. The CDR3 region has the DNA TGCAGTGCTAGAGTATACGCCTACGAGCAGTACTTC.

The chain employs TRBV6-2 or TRBV6-3 and TRBJ2-1; 8 bases match TRBD2. The CDR3 covers 15 residues. The ends lost 6 bases at V and 6 bases at J; junction bases unmatched: 10. CDR1 MNHEY and CDR2 SVGEGT come from the germline V gene. CDR3 residues: CASRNPGLGTNEQFF. CDR3 in DNA: TGTGCCAGCAGGAATCCGGGACTAGGTACCAATGAGCAGTTCTTC.

V is TRBV12-3 or TRBV12-4 and J is TRBJ2-2; 8 bases line up with TRBD1. Losses at the gene ends were 10 bases for V and 3 bases for J; bases not matched to a gene: 7. The CDR3 loop spans 14 amino acids. The CDR3 spells CATAGGAYTGELFF. The CDR3 DNA reads TGTGCCACCGCAGGGGGCGCGTACACCGGGGAGCTGTTTTTT.

The chain is built from TRBV29-1 and TRBJ1-1; D gene uncertain. The CDR3 spans 14 residues. Germline V gives CDR1 SQVTM, CDR2 ANQGSEA. V was cut by 3 bases and J by 1 base, with 12 bases left in between. CDR3 loop: CSVDMAEGNTEAFF. The CDR3 DNA follows: TGCAGCGTTGATATGGCAGAAGGGAACACTGAAGCTTTCTTT.